A selection of T cell receptor beta chains follows, all from one sample in a study of cytomegalovirus exposure and HLA in healthy donors. TCRdb keeps only in-frame clones here, not all; method: immunoSEQ multiplex PCR. Of roughly 180,000 clones listed, 75% to 80% are singletons. The source material was PBMCs. The source is a female donor in good health and CMV-seronegative. Both conserved end residues are part of each CDR3. Each record gives: V gene, clone size, D gene, J gene, CDR3 DNA, CDR3 protein. D genes are given only for firm matches. Only some rows state a clone size, as once, few, many or a class for expanded clones.

>TRBV6-1|.|.|TRBJ2-7
TGTGCCAGCGGTGACAGAACCTACGAGCAGTACTTC
CASGDRTYEQYF
>TRBV5-4|.|.|TRBJ2-7
TGTGCCAGCAGCTTGCCACGGTCCCCCTACGAGCAGTACTTC
CASSLPRSPYEQYF
>TRBV5-1|.|.|TRBJ2-3
TGCGCCAGCAGCATGCACGTGACAGAACCTAGCACAGATACGCAGTATTTT
CASSMHVTEPSTDTQYF
>TRBV6-5|few|.|TRBJ1-6
TGTGCCAGCAGTTACGGGGCAGTTAATAATTCACCCCTCCACTTT
CASSYGAVNNSPLHF
>TRBV4-2|.|.|TRBJ2-7
TGTGCCAGCAGCCAGTATCCGGGGGTTAACGAGCAGTACTTC
CASSQYPGVNEQYF
>TRBV30|.|TRBD1|TRBJ1-1
TGTGCCTGGAGAGCGGGACAGGGGACAGCTTTCTTT
CAWRAGQGTAFF
>TRBV10-3|.|.|TRBJ1-1
TGTGCCATCACAGGGGTTGGTACTGAAGCTTTCTTT
CAITGVGTEAFF
>TRBV7-8|.|.|TRBJ1-3
TGTGCCAGCAGCTCCACAAGGACAGTTTATGGAAACACCATATATTTT
CASSSTRTVYGNTIYF
>TRBV6-6|few|.|TRBJ1-1
TGTGCCAGCAGCTCGAACACTGAAGCTTTCTTT
CASSSNTEAFF
>TRBV5-6|.|.|TRBJ1-1
TGTGCCAGCAGCTTGGCCCGCTATGAAGCTTTCTTT
CASSLARYEAFF
>TRBV7-7|.|.|TRBJ2-5
TGTGCCACCCAAAGGGAGGAGAGGTGGGAGACCCAGTACTTC
CATQREERWETQYF
>TRBV7-8|.|TRBD1|TRBJ2-5
TGTGCCAGCAGCCCCCAGACAGGGTCGGGAGAGACCCAGTACTTC
CASSPQTGSGETQYF
>TRBV6-1|.|.|TRBJ2-1
TGTGCCAGCATTCGACAGGTCTACAATGAGCAGTTCTTC
CASIRQVYNEQFF